The 10 T cell receptor beta chains reported below all come from one sample, sequenced in a study of identical twins. TCRdb redid the calling of the 5' RACE reads with MiXCR, one entry per CDR3 protein. The table lists 700,000 or so distinct CDR3 sequences, 8.5% to 9% of them singletons. In addition, the sample was reused for a study of yellow fever vaccine responses in identical twins.

What was sequenced was PBMCs. The receptors derive from a woman in her late teens or twenties in good health.

Only a few counts were recorded for this clonotype. The CDR3 DNA reads as TGTGCCAGCAGCGTATCAGGAGGGGCAGGCTCCTACAATGAGCAGTTCTTC. Protein product: CASSVSGGAGSYNEQFF. V usage is TRBV9 and J usage is TRBJ2-1; TRBD2 might be the D (6 bases). Trimming removed 1 base from V and 0 bases from J, with 14 bases in between. The CDR3 has 17 amino acids. Looked up from germline, CDR1 is SGDLS and CDR2 is YYNGEE.

Notes on this clonotype: This clone may be a read error of a much larger clone one base away. For the CDR3, the DNA is TGTGCCAGCAGCTCTCCGGGCCTTACGCAGTATTTT. It specifies CASSSPGLTQYF. The J gene is TRBJ2-3, the V gene TRBV11-2; D gene uncertain. Germline V gives CDR1 SGHAT, CDR2 FQNNGV. V lost 4 bases to trimming and J lost 8 bases, with 10 bases between them. The CDR3 consists of 12 residues.

This clonotype was detected a few times. J is TRBJ2-7 and V is TRBV6-5, with TRBD1 matching 7 bases. V dropped 0 bases and J dropped 9; count of bases not matched to a gene: 11. Germline CDR1 and CDR2: MNHEY and SVGAGI. This CDR3 has 15 residues. The CDR3 spells CASSYSPGQSASQYF. In nucleotides, the CDR3 is TGTGCCAGCAGTTACTCCCCGGGACAGTCAGCATCGCAGTACTTC.

In this sample, this clonotype turned up a few times. The chain combines TRBV18 with TRBJ2-7; D unclear. Germline-derived CDR1 and CDR2 are KGHSH and LQKENI. V was clipped by 2 bases and J by 3 bases, with 11 bases between them. This CDR3 is 14 amino acids long. The CDR3 protein is CASSPTSGNYEQYF. CDR3 coding DNA: TGTGCCAGCTCACCAACCTCCGGCAACTACGAGCAGTACTTC.

For the CDR3, the DNA is TGTGCCAGCAGTTTAACAGGGGGAAAGGCCGGGGAGCTGTTTTTT. Translated, it gives CASSLTGGKAGELFF. This chain links TRBV12-3 or TRBV12-4 with TRBJ2-2; 8 bases line up with TRBD1. The trim removed 2 bases at V and 6 bases at J, leaving 5 bases unmatched. The CDR3 has 15 amino acids.

This clonotype was recorded a few times. Mismatch with germline at one junction end may stem from a read error. This chain connects TRBV12-3 or TRBV12-4 to TRBJ2-1, with 9 bases aligning to TRBD2. The CDR3 extends over 19 amino acids. The CDR3 reads CACSLASGGAGGIYNEQFF. CDR3 nucleotide sequence: TGTGCCTGCAGTTTAGCCTCGGGCGGAGCGGGAGGAATCTACAATGAGCAGTTCTTC.

Only a few counts were recorded for this clonotype. The rearrangement links TRBV7-9 to TRBJ2-7; 7 bases agree with TRBD2. V lost 9 bases to trimming and J lost 2 bases; unmatched junction nucleotides: 7. CDR1 is SEHNR, CDR2 FQNEAQ, per germline (reference sequence). There are 13 residues in the CDR3. DNA of the CDR3: TGTGCCAGTCGGGGCGGGAGAACCTACGAGCAGTACTTC. Protein product: CASRGGRTYEQYF.

This clonotype has more than one count but fewer than ten. V gene TRBV29-1 combines with J gene TRBJ2-3; 7 bases align to TRBD2. The germline V gene has CDR1 SQVTM and CDR2 ANQGSEA. CDR3 length equals 17 residues. Trimming cost V 1 base and J 6 bases; bases outside gene matches: 16. This chain's CDR3 is CSVEGGSRDYPIDTQYF. In DNA form, the CDR3 reads TGCAGCGTTGAAGGAGGATCCCGGGACTATCCTATCGATACGCAGTATTTT.

This sequence joins TRBV28 and TRBJ2-7; perhaps D is TRBD1 or TRBD2 (5 bases each). There are 15 residues in the CDR3. V lost 3 bases to trimming and J lost 1 base, with 13 bases between them. The germline V gene encodes CDR1 MDHEN and CDR2 SYDVKM. The CDR3 loop is CASSLGTKLSYEQYF. The CDR3 bases are TGTGCCAGCAGTTTGGGGACGAAGTTATCCTACGAGCAGTACTTC. Variable domain in full (rest from reference TRBV28 and TRBJ2-7): DVKVTQSSRYLVKRTGEKVFLECVQDMDHENMFWYRQDPGLGLRLIYFSYDVKMKEKGDIPEGYSVSREKKERFSLILESASTNQTSMYLCASSLGTKLSYEQYFGPGTRLTVT.

The chain carries TRBV5-6 and TRBJ1-2; D possibly corresponds to TRBD1 (5 bases). There are 14 residues in the CDR3. V was shortened by 0 bases and J by 2 bases, with 8 bases between the two germline ends. Germline V CDR1 and CDR2: SGHDT, YYEEEE. The CDR3 DNA reads TGTGCCAGCAGCTTGGGAGCAGGGAACTATGGCTACACCTTC. The encoded protein is CASSLGAGNYGYTF.